This T cell receptor beta chain was documented in a study of CD8 T cells in ankylosing spondylitis. This clonotype has at least ten counts. No antigen is known for it. TCRdb redid the calling of the 5' RACE reads with MiXCR, one entry per CDR3 protein. Of 240,000 or so distinct CDR3 sequences listed, about 10% are singletons. Study-wide results and caveats: Significant enrichment of disease-linked clones was reportedly seen in matched ankylosing spondylitis synovial fluid.

Trimming cost V 5 bases and J 4 bases; bases outside gene matches: 6. This CDR3 comprises 14 residues. CDR1 and CDR2 (germline): SQVTM, ANQGSEA. Sequencing input: blood, either unsorted or a sorted T cell fraction (not recorded which). V gene TRBV29-1 combines with J gene TRBJ2-4; 9 nucleotides line up with TRBD1. This clonotype was sampled from a male donor with ankylosing spondylitis or in good health (not recorded which). The CDR3: CSVTGGLLKNIQYF. The CDR3 bases are TGCAGCGTTACAGGGGGCCTACTGAAAAACATTCAGTACTTC. Variable domain in full (rest from reference TRBV29-1 and TRBJ2-4): SAVISQKPSRDICQRGTSLTIQCQVDSQVTMMFWYRQQPGQSLTLIATANQGSEATYESGFVIDKFPISRPNLTFSTLTVSNMSPEDSSIYLCSVTGGLLKNIQYFGAGTRLSVL.